The sequence of this T cell receptor beta chain was determined in a study of monozygotic twins with inflammatory bowel disease. The study, taken as a whole, reports: No one strong IBD-associated signal or clonotype was supported. TCRbeta diversity (inverse Simpson) was lower in IBD patients than in healthy co-twins.

Sampling involved one blood draw (less than 2.7 ml) for every donor. No sorting of T cells preceded isolation of total RNA from whole blood. The germline V gene encodes CDR1 MGHDK and CDR2 SYGVNS. CDR3 length: 14 residues. TCRdb reprocessed the 5' RACE reads, with one entry per CDR3 protein and no DNA. The repertoire table contains some 210,000 distinct CDR3 sequences. Note on this clonotype: Its target is unknown.

This TCR came from a human donor with ulcerative colitis or Crohn's disease, or a healthy co-twin of an affected twin (not recorded which). The rearrangement uses TRBV25-1 and TRBJ2-5; TCRdb gives TRBD1 as the D gene, but with no DNA this cannot be confirmed. Material for sequencing was blood. This chain's CDR3 is CASSEPSGAQTQYF.